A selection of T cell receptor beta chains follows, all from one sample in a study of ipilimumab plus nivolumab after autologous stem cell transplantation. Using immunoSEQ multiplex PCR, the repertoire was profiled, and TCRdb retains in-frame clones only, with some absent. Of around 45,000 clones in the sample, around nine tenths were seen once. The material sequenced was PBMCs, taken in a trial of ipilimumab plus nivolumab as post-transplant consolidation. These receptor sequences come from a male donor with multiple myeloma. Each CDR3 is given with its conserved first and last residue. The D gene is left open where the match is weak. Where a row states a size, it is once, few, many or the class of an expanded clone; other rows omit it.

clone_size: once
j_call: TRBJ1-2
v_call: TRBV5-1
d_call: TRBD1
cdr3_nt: TGCGCCAGCCGCCGGGACAGGGGTAACTATGGCTACACCTTC
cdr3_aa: CASRRDRGNYGYTF

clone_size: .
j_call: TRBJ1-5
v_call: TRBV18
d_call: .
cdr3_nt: TGTGCCAGCTCATACGGGGGTGCCAGCAATCAGCCCCAGCATTTT
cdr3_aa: CASSYGGASNQPQHF

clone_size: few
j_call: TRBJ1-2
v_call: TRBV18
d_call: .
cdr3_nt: TGTGCCAGCTCACCCGCTGGCGCGGGTAACTATGGCTACACCTTC
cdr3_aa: CASSPAGAGNYGYTF

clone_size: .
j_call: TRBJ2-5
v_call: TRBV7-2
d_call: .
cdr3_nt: TGTGCCAGCAGCCTGGGAGGGGGAGTACAAGAGACCCAGTACTTC
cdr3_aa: CASSLGGGVQETQYF

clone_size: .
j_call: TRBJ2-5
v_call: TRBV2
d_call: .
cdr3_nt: TGTGCCAGCAGTGAGAGGGTCCAAGAGACCCAGTACTTC
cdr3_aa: CASSERVQETQYF

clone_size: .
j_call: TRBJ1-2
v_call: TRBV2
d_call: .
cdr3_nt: TGTGCCAGCAGCCACTTGACAAGCGTGAACTATGGCTACACCTTC
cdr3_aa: CASSHLTSVNYGYTF

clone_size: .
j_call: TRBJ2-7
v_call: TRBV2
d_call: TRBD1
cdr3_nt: TGTGCCAGCAGTGAACAGGGGGCCCTCTACGAGCAGTACTTC
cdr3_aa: CASSEQGALYEQYF

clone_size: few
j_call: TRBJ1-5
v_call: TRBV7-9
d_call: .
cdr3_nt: TGTGCCAGCAGCTTTATAGACCAGCCCCAGCATTTT
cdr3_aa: CASSFIDQPQHF

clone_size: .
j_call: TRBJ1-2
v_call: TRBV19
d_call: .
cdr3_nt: TGTGCCAGTAGTAAGAGGGATTCTGGCTACACCTTC
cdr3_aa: CASSKRDSGYTF

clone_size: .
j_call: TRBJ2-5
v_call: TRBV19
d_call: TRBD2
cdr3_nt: TGTGCCAGTAGTATACGGGAGGGCAGATACCGGGAGACCCAGTACTTC
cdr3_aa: CASSIREGRYRETQYF

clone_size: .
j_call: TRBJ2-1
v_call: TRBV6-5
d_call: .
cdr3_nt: TGTGCCAGCAGTTACGAAATAGGGTCGCCTTCCAATGAGCAGTTCTTC
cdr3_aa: CASSYEIGSPSNEQFF

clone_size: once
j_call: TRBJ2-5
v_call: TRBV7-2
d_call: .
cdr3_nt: TGTGCCAGCAGCCTCCTCGGGGGCCAAGAGACCCAGTACTTC
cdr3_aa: CASSLLGGQETQYF

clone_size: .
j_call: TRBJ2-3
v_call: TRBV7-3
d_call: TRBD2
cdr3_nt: TGTGCCAGCAGCTTCCCGGGACTAGCGGAGGTGGATACGCAGTATTTT
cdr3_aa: CASSFPGLAEVDTQYF